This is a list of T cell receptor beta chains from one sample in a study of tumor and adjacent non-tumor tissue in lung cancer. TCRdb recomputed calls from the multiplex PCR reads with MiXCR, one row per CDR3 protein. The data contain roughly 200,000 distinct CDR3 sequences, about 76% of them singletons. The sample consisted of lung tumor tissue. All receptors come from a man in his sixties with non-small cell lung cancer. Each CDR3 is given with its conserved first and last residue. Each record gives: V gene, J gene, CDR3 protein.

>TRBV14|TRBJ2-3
CASSPGEVYDLHTDTQYF
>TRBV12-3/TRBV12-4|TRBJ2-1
CASSPRLAVPYNEQFF
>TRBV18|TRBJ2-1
CASSPLANEEFF
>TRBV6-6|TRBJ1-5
CVSSLGRAENNQPQHF
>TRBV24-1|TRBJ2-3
CATSPWGSGSVTDTQYF
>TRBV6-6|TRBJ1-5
CASPRAGCNQPQHF
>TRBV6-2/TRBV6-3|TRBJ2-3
CASSYPRGSGRTDTQYF
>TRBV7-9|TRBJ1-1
CASSFTPNTEAFF
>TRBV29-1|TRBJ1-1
CSGNEDRRYEGAFF
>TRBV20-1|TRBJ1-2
CSAKRNRGDNNYGYSF
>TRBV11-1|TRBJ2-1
CASSLSRLVGGNNEQFF
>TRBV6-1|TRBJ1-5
CASSEWGGNQPQHF
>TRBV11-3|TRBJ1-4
CASSITGPATNEKLFF
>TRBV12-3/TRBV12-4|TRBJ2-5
CASSLEQGAMETQYF
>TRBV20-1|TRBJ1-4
CGATGRSEKLFF
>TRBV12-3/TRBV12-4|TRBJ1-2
CASSFGQVRDYSYTF
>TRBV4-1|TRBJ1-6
CANRRATDRENSPLHF
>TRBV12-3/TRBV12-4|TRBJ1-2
CASSFGQFYGYTF
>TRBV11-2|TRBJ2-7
CASRAGTGKSYEQYF
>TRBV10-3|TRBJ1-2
CAVSENRGSYGYTF
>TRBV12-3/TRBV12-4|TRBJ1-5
CACSFSGGQPQHF
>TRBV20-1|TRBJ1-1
CKARSSLFGTGAFF
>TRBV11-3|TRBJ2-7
CASSLGFSAFYDQYF
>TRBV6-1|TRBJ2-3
CASSQQGTDTQYF
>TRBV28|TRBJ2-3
CASNTPGTYNTDTQYF
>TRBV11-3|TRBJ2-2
CASRLAGSGGRLFF
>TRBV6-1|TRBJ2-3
CTSGAPSTVTQYF
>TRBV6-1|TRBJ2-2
CASSLAGGINTGELFF
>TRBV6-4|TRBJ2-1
CASSDESSSYNEQFF
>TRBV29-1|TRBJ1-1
CSVESPENTEASF
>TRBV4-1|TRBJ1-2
CASSHRDRAYGYTF
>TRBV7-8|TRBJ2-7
CARSLATGGYEQYF
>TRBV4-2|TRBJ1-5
CASSQGGGSNQPQHF
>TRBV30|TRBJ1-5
CAWNKPGQGNQPQHF
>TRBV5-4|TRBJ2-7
CPSSSGASYEQYF
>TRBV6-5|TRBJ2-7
CASSYSWDRVKAYEQYF
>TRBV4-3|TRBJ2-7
CASSFGDYEQYF
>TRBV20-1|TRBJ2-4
CSANRVSGAKNIQYF
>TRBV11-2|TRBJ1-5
CASSLEGNSNQPHLF
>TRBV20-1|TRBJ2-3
CSASLPGLTGVAQYF
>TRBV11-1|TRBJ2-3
CASIHSGRNTDTQYF
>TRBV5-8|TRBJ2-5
CASSSERVKTQYF
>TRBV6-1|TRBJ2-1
CASSEALVGEQFF
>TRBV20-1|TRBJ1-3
CSARDGGSGGNTIYF
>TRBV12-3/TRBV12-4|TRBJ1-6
CASAPRAYNSLLHF
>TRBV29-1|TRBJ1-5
CRVGDRGKGPQDF
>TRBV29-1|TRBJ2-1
CSVLGGATSGGMNEQFF
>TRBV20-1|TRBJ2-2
CSARGTGNTGELFF
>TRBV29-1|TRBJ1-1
CSVEGVSAEAFF
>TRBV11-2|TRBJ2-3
CAGSFGLAGLTDTQYF
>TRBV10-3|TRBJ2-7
CAISESGYAREQYF
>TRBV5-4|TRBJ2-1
CASSSDVGTEQFF
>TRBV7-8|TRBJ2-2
CARSFGGGGELLF